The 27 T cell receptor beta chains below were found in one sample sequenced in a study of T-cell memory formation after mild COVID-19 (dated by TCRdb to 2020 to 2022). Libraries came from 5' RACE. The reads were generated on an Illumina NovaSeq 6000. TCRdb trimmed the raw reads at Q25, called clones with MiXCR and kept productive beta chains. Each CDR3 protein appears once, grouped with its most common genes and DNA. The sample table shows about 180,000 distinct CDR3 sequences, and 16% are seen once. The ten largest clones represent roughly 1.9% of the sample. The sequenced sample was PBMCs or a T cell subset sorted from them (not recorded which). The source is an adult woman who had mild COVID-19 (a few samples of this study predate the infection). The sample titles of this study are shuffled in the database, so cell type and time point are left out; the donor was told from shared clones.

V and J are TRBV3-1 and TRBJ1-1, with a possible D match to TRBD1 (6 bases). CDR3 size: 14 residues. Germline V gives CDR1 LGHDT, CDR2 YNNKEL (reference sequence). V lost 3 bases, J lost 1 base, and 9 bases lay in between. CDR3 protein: CASSQSRGNTEAFF. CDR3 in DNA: TGTGCCAGCAGCCAGAGCAGGGGGAACACTGAAGCTTTCTTT.

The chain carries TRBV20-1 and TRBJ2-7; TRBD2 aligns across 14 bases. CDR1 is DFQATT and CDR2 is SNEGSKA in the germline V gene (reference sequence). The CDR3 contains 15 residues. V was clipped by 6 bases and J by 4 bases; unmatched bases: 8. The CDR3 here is CSANSGLAGVYEQYF. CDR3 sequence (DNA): TGCAGTGCCAACTCGGGACTAGCGGGAGTGTACGAGCAGTACTTC.

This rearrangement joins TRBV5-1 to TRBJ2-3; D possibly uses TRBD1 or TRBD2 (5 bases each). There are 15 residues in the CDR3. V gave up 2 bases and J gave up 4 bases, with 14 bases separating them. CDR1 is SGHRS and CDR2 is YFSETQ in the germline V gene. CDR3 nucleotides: TGCGCCAGCAGCTTAGGGACCCCGGCTGCAGATACGCAGTATTTT. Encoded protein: CASSLGTPAADTQYF.

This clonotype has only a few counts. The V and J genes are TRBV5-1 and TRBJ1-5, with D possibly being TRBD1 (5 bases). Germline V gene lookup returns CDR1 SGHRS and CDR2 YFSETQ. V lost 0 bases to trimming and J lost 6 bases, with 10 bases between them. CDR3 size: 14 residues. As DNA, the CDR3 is TGCGCCAGCAGCTTGGCTGGGGGGACTCAGCCCCAGCATTTT. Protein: CASSLAGGTQPQHF.

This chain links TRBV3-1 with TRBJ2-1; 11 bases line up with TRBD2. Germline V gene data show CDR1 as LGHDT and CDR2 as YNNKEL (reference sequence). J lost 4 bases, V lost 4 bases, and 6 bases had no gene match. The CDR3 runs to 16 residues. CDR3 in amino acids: CASSPRLAGYYNEQFF. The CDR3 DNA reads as TGTGCCAGCAGCCCGCGACTAGCGGGATATTACAATGAGCAGTTCTTC.

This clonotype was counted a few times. The CDR3 nucleotides read TGTGCCAGCGGGGAGGATACGCAGTATTTT. Protein product: CASGEDTQYF. V gene TRBV2 combines with J gene TRBJ2-3; D might be TRBD2 (5 bases). The V gene's germline CDR1 is SNHLY and CDR2 FYNNEI. CDR3 length equals 10 residues. The V end lost 8 bases, the J end lost 6 bases, and 6 bases lay between the germline ends.

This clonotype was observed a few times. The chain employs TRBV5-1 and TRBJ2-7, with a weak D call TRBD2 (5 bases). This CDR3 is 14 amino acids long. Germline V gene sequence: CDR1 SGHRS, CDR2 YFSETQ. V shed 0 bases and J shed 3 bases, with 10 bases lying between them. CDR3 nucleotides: TGCGCCAGCAGCTTGGCGGGGAGAGGCTACGAGCAGTACTTC. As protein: CASSLAGRGYEQYF.

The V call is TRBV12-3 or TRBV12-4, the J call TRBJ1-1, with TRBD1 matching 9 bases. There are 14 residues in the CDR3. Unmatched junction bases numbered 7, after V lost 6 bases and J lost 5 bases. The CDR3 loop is CASSRTGGWTEAFF. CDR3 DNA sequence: TGTGCCAGCAGCCGCACAGGGGGCTGGACTGAAGCTTTCTTT.

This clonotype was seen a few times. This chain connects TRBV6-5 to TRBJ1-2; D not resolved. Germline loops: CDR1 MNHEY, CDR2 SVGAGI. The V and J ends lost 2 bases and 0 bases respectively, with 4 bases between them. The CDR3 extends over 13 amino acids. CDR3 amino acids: CASSYLANYGYTF. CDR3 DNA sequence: TGTGCCAGCAGTTACCTCGCTAACTATGGCTACACCTTC.

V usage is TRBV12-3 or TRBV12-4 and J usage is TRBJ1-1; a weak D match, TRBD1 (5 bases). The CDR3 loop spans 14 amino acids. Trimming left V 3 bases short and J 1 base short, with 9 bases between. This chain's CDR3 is CASSFGGKNTEAFF. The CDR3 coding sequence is TGTGCCAGCAGTTTTGGGGGGAAGAACACTGAAGCTTTCTTT.

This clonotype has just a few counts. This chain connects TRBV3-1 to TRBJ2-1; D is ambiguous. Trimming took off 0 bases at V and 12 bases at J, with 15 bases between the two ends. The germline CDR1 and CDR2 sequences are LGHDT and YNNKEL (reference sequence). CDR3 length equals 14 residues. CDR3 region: CASSQDEARMGQFF. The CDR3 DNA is TGTGCCAGCAGCCAAGACGAGGCGCGTATGGGGCAGTTCTTC.

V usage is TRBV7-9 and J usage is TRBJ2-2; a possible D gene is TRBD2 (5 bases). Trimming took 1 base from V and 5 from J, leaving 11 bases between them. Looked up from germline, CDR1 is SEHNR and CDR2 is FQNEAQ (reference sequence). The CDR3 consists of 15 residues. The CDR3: CASSLEQTNTGELFF. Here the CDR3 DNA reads TGTGCCAGCAGCTTAGAGCAGACTAATACCGGGGAGCTGTTTTTT.

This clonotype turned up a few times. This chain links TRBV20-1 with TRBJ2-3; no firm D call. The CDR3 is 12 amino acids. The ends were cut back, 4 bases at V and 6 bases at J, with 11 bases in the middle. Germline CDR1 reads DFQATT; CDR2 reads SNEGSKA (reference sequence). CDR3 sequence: CSAIRGADTQYF. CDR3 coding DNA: TGCAGTGCTATCCGCGGAGCTGATACGCAGTATTTT.

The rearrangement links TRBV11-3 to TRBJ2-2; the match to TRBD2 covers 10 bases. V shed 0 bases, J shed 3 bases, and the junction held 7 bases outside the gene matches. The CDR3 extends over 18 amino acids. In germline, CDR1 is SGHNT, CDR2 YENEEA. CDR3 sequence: CASSLDLAGLAYTGELFF. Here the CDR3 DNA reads TGTGCCAGCAGCTTAGATCTTGCGGGACTAGCGTACACCGGGGAGCTGTTTTTT.

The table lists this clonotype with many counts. The CDR3 bases are TGCGCCAGCAGCCCCCCGAACTCCTACGAGCAGTACTTC. Amino acid sequence: CASSPPNSYEQYF. The V and J genes are TRBV5-1 and TRBJ2-7; unclear D gene. V dropped 4 bases and J dropped 0 bases, with 8 bases sitting between them. CDR3 length: 13 residues. CDR1 and CDR2 from the germline V gene are SGHRS and YFSETQ.

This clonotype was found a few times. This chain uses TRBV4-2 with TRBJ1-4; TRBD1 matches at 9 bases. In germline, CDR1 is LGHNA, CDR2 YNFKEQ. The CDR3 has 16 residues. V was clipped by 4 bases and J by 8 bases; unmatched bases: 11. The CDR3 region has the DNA TGTGCCAGCAGCCGGGACAGGGAGTCCCGGGGGGAAAAACTGTTTTTT. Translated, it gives CASSRDRESRGEKLFF.

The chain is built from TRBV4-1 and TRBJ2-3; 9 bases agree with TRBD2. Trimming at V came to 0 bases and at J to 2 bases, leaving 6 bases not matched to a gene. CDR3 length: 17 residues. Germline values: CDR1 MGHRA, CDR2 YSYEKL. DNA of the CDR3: TGCGCCAGCAGCCAAGACCCCCTAGCGGGGCTCACAGATACGCAGTATTTT. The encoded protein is CASSQDPLAGLTDTQYF.

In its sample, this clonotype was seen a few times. CDR3 sequence (DNA): TGTGCCAGCATGTCGACTAGCGGGAGGGCCTGGGAGACCCAGTACTTC. This sequence encodes CASMSTSGRAWETQYF. V usage is TRBV25-1 and J usage is TRBJ2-5, with 14 bases lining up with TRBD2. The CDR3 extends over 16 amino acids. Germline-derived CDR1 and CDR2 are MGHDK and SYGVNS. J was trimmed by 5 bases and V by 7 bases; bases with no gene match: 9.

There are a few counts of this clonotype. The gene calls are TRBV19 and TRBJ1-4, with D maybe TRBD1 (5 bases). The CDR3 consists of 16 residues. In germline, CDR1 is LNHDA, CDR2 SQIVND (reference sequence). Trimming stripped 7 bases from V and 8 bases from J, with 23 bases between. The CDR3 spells CASIPGRGFGGEKLFF. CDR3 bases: TGTGCCAGTATCCCGGGGAGAGGCTTCGGGGGAGAAAAACTGTTTTTT.

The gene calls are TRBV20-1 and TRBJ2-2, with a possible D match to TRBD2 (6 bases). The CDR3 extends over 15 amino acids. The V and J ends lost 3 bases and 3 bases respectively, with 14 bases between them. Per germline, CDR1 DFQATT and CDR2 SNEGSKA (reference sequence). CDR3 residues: CSASGYGRHTGELFF. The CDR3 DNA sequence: TGCAGTGCTAGTGGGTACGGGAGACACACCGGGGAGCTGTTTTTT.

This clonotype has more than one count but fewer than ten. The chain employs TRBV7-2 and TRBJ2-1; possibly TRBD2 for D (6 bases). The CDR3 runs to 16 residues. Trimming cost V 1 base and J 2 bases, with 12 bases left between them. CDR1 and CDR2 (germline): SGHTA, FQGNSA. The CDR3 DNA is TGTGCCAGCAGCTTAGTGGCGGGACGACCCTACAATGAGCAGTTCTTC. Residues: CASSLVAGRPYNEQFF.

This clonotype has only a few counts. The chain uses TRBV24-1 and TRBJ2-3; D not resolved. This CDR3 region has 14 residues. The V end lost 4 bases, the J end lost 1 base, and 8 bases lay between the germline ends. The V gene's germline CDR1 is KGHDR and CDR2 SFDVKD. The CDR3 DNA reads TGTGCCACCAGTGAGGGCGGCCGCACAGATACGCAGTATTTT. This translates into CATSEGGRTDTQYF.

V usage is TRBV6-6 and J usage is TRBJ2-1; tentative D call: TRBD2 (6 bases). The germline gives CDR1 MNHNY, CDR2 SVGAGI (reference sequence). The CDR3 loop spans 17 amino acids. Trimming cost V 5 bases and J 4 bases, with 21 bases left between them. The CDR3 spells CASSPEFGSGIYNEQFF. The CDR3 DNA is TGTGCCAGCAGTCCTGAGTTCGGTAGCGGAATTTACAATGAGCAGTTCTTC.

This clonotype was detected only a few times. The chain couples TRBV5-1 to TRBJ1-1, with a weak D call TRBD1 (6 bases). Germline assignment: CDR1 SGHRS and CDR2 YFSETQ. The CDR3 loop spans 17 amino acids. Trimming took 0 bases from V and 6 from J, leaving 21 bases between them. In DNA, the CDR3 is TGCGCCAGCAGCTTGGATATTCAGGGGAATAGTTTCGCTGAAGCTTTCTTT. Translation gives CASSLDIQGNSFAEAFF. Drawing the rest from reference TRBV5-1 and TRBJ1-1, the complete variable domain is KAGVTQTPRYLIKTRGQQVTLSCSPISGHRSVSWYQQTPGQGLQFLFEYFSETQRNKGNFPGRFSGRQFSNSRSEMNVSTLELGDSALYLCASSLDIQGNSFAEAFFGQGTRLTVV.

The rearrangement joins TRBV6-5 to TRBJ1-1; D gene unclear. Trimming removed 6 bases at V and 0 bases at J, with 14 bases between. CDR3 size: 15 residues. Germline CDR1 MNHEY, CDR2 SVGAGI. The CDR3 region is CASRTPSSMNTEAFF. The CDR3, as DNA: TGTGCCAGCAGAACCCCCTCCAGCATGAACACTGAAGCTTTCTTT.

In DNA form, the CDR3 reads TGTGCCGGTAGCAGCGGCTCGTTGCAGTATTTT. Amino acid sequence: CAGSSGSLQYF. The chain has TRBV5-6 and TRBJ2-3; perhaps TRBD2 as D (5 bases). Trimming removed 10 bases at V and 11 bases at J, with 17 bases between. This CDR3 has 11 residues. CDR1 is SGHDT and CDR2 is YYEEEE in the germline V gene.

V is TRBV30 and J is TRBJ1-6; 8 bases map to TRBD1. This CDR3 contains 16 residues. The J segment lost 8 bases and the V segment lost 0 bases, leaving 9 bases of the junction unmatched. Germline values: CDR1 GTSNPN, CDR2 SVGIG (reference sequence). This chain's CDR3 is CAWSVLQGAGDSPLHF. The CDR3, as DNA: TGTGCCTGGAGTGTACTTCAGGGGGCAGGTGATTCACCCCTCCACTTT.